These 25 T cell receptor beta chains share one sample of origin, sequenced in a study of CD8+CD57+ T cells in acquired aplastic anemia. According to the study, genomic DNA was the template for TCR beta VDJ and CDR3 profiling. Each CDR3 protein gets one entry after TCRdb re-called the reads with MiXCR. Here the sample spans about half a million distinct CDR3 sequences, less than 35% being singletons. Individuals selected for sequencing had exhibited CD8+CD57+ cell expansion on flow cytometry. Material: sorted CD4+, CD8+, or CD8+CD57+ T cells (not recorded which) from PBMCs. The receptor source for this set is a human donor with aplastic anemia.

The sample holds a few counts of this clonotype. The chain carries TRBV11-1 and TRBJ2-1; 13 positions match TRBD2. The CDR3 extends over 19 amino acids. Germline CDR1 and CDR2: SGHAT and FQDESV (reference sequence). V shed 5 bases and J 9 bases; nucleotides not matched to a gene: 19. CDR3 protein: CASSKRGILAGGLVGEQFF. In DNA, the CDR3 is TGTGCCAGCAGCAAACGAGGGATACTAGCGGGAGGGCTTGTCGGTGAGCAGTTCTTC.

The V call is TRBV10-3, the J call TRBJ2-3; 7 nucleotides agree with TRBD2. The germline V gene has CDR1 ENHRY and CDR2 SYGVKD. This CDR3 region has 14 residues. V lost 11 bases and J lost 4; bases outside the gene matches: 12. CDR3 region: CALGTTQAADTQYF. As DNA, the CDR3 is TGTGCCCTAGGGACTACGCAGGCCGCAGATACGCAGTATTTT.

V usage is TRBV30 and J usage is TRBJ2-1; 9 bases match TRBD2. CDR1 is GTSNPN, CDR2 SVGIG, per germline (reference sequence). The CDR3 has 14 amino acids. V lost 0 bases, J lost 8 bases, and 5 bases stayed unmatched. The chain's CDR3 is CAWSVWREGDEQFF. The CDR3 nucleotides are TGTGCCTGGAGTGTCTGGCGGGAGGGCGATGAGCAGTTCTTC.

This clonotype was detected only a few times. This chain joins TRBV24-1 and TRBJ2-1, with 11 bases aligning to TRBD2. The CDR3 is 16 amino acids. With 2 bases clipped from V and 2 bases from J, the junction kept 1 base outside the gene matches. Per germline, CDR1 KGHDR and CDR2 SFDVKD. CDR3 in DNA: TGTGCCACCAGTGATTCACTAGCGGGAGCCTACAATGAGCAGTTCTTC. It encodes CATSDSLAGAYNEQFF.

In its sample, this clonotype was seen many times. The chain joins TRBV10-3 to TRBJ2-7, with TRBD1 matching over 10 bases. Germline V gives CDR1 ENHRY, CDR2 SYGVKD. The trim removed 7 bases at V and 0 bases at J, leaving 3 bases unmatched. The CDR3 loop spans 14 amino acids. In DNA form, the CDR3 reads TGTGCCATCACCAGGACAGGGGGCTCCTACGAGCAGTACTTC. Residues: CAITRTGGSYEQYF.

This clonotype was counted ten times or more. The rearrangement uses TRBV24-1 and TRBJ1-2; 9 nucleotides agree with TRBD1. There are 14 residues in the CDR3. Germline V lookup: CDR1 KGHDR, CDR2 SFDVKD. V shed 4 bases and J 6 bases; nucleotides not matched to a gene: 5. CDR3 loop: CATSDPGQGNGYTF. The CDR3 DNA sequence: TGTGCCACCAGTGACCCCGGACAGGGGAATGGCTACACCTTC.

On this clonotype itself: A much larger clone differs from this one at a single base, so this may be a read error. The genes are TRBV10-1 and TRBJ2-7; 7 positions match TRBD2. The junction had 11 bases not matched to a gene; V was cut back by 5 bases and J by 7 bases. This CDR3 region has 14 residues. Per the germline V gene, CDR1 is WNHNN and CDR2 is SYGVQD (reference sequence). In nucleotides, the CDR3 is TGCGCCAGCAGTTTTGCGGGAGCAGAGAATGAGCAGTACTTC. As protein: CASSFAGAENEQYF.

This clonotype was counted ten times or more. V usage is TRBV2 and J usage is TRBJ1-2; D possibly corresponds to TRBD1 (6 bases). The CDR3 has 12 residues. Trimming removed 8 bases from V and 4 bases from J, with 11 bases in between. The V gene's germline CDR1 is SNHLY and CDR2 FYNNEI. CDR3 DNA: TGTGCCAGCTGGGGGGCAGGCTATGGCTACACCTTC. Translating it yields CASWGAGYGYTF.

The gene calls are TRBV9 and TRBJ2-3, with D possibly TRBD2 on 5 matching bases. This CDR3 contains 13 residues. Germline lookup yields CDR1 SGDLS and CDR2 YYNGEE. Trimming removed 5 bases at V and 7 bases at J, with 14 bases between. CDR3 sequence: CASSVWTGNTQYF. CDR3 coding DNA: TGTGCCAGCAGTGTTTGGACGGGAAATACGCAGTATTTT.

CDR3 region: CASSQGTSGRAEDEQYF. The CDR3 coding sequence is TGTGCCAGCAGCCAGGGGACTAGCGGGAGGGCCGAAGACGAGCAGTACTTC. The rearrangement uses TRBV4-2 and TRBJ2-7; 16 bases match TRBD2. V was pared by 3 bases and J by 5 bases, with 7 bases of the junction left unmatched. Looked up from germline, CDR1 is LGHNA and CDR2 is YNFKEQ. The length of the CDR3 is 17 residues.

The V and J genes are TRBV9 and TRBJ2-1, with TRBD2 matching 9 bases. The CDR3 covers 15 residues. Trimming cost V 0 bases and J 7 bases; bases outside gene matches: 5. Germline V gene lookup returns CDR1 SGDLS and CDR2 YYNGEE. The CDR3 here is CASSVVLAGLNEQFF. CDR3 nucleotide sequence: TGTGCCAGCAGCGTAGTGCTAGCGGGATTAAATGAGCAGTTCTTC. The whole variable domain, remainder taken from reference TRBV9 and TRBJ2-1, is DSGVTQTPKHLITATGQRVTLRCSPRSGDLSVYWYQQSLDQGLQFLIQYYNGEERAKGNILERFSAQQFPDLHSELNLSSLELGDSALYFCASSVVLAGLNEQFFGPGTRLTVL.

A remark on this clonotype: A much larger clone differs by one base, so this may be a read error. This chain uses TRBV5-1 with TRBJ2-7; 8 bases line up with TRBD1. Germline assignment: CDR1 SGHRS and CDR2 YFSETQ. The CDR3 length is 15 residues. CDR3 nucleotides: TGCGCCAGCGGCTTGTCGGGACAGGACTCCTACGAGCAGTACTTC. It codes for CASGLSGQDSYEQYF.

V gene TRBV29-1 combines with J gene TRBJ2-1; D uncertain. The CDR3 totals 13 residues. Deletions cut 2 bases from V and 0 bases from J, with 5 bases between. Germline-derived CDR1 and CDR2 are SQVTM and ANQGSEA. The CDR3, as DNA: TGCAGCGTTGAAACCCTCTCCTACAATGAGCAGTTCTTC. It is translated as CSVETLSYNEQFF.

The V call is TRBV5-4, the J call TRBJ1-3, with TRBD1 matching 7 bases. The CDR3 covers 17 residues. Germline assignment: CDR1 SGHNT and CDR2 YYREEE (reference sequence). V trimming: 0 bases; J trimming: 4 bases; junction bases outside the gene matches: 10. The CDR3 DNA reads TGTGCCAGCAGCTTGGGTGGTTTTGACAGGGTCGGAAACACCATATATTTT. Translated, it gives CASSLGGFDRVGNTIYF.

The V gene is TRBV14, the J gene TRBJ2-7; a possible D gene is TRBD2 (5 bases). CDR3 length equals 13 residues. Germline V gene data show CDR1 as SGHDN and CDR2 as FVKESK. The ends were cut back, 3 bases at V and 4 bases at J, with 10 bases in the middle. The CDR3 bases are TGTGCCAGCAGCCATCTAAGCGGTTACGAGCAGTACTTC. Protein product: CASSHLSGYEQYF.

Remarks on this clonotype: This clone may be a read error of a much larger clone one base away. The chain carries TRBV10-3 and TRBJ1-1; 7 bases agree with TRBD1. This CDR3 is 17 amino acids long. CDR1 and CDR2 (germline): ENHRY, SYGVKD. V was clipped by 4 bases and J by 1 base; unmatched bases: 12. The CDR3 is CAISGAFVGTENTEAFF. CDR3 nucleotide sequence: TGTGCCATCAGTGGGGCTTTTGTCGGGACAGAGAACACTGAAGCTTTCTTT.

This clonotype was seen more than once but under ten times. J is TRBJ1-2 and V is TRBV7-8; 7 nucleotides agree with TRBD1. Unmatched junction bases numbered 4, after V lost 0 bases and J lost 3 bases. Germline V gene data show CDR1 as SGHVS and CDR2 as FQNEAQ. The CDR3 has 15 residues. The CDR3 loop is CASSLAQTGYYGYTF. The CDR3 DNA sequence: TGTGCCAGCAGCTTAGCCCAGACAGGGTACTATGGCTACACCTTC.

The CDR3 DNA reads as TGTGCCAGCAGCTTTGGAGCCGGGACAGCCAACTTCAATGAGCAGTTCTTC. It is translated as CASSFGAGTANFNEQFF. The V and J genes are TRBV11-2 and TRBJ2-1, with 7 positions matching TRBD1. CDR1 and CDR2 from the germline V gene are SGHAT and FQNNGV. V was pared by 3 bases and J by 6 bases, with 14 bases of the junction left unmatched. CDR3 length: 17 residues.

To note about this clonotype: A much larger clonotype is one base distant, so this may be a read error. The rearrangement uses TRBV7-6 and TRBJ1-2; TRBD1 matches at 7 bases. The germline V gene has CDR1 SGHVS and CDR2 FNYEAQ. J gave up 7 bases and V 8 bases, and 19 bases lay outside the gene matches. The CDR3 runs to 16 residues. The CDR3 DNA follows: TGTGCCAGCGGCTCCGTTGGTAATAGGGGGCTGGGTGGCTACACCTTC. Its translation is CASGSVGNRGLGGYTF.

The chain recombines TRBV18 with TRBJ1-5, with unresolved D. Trimming removed 6 bases from V and 5 bases from J, with 14 bases in between. Germline CDR1 and CDR2: KGHSH and LQKENI. The CDR3 runs 14 residues. DNA for the CDR3: TGTGCCAGCTCGCCCTTTTCCGACGATCAGCCCCAGCATTTT. Translating it yields CASSPFSDDQPQHF. Full variable domain (outside the CDR3, taken from reference TRBV18 and TRBJ1-5): NAGVMQNPRHLVRRRGQEARLRCSPMKGHSHVYWYRQLPEEGLKFMVYLQKENIIDESGMPKERFSAEFPKEGPSILRIQQVVRGDSAAYFCASSPFSDDQPQHFGDGTRLSIL.

The chain recombines TRBV20-1 with TRBJ2-5; the D is unclear. The germline CDR1 and CDR2 sequences are DFQATT and SNEGSKA (reference sequence). This CDR3 has 14 amino acids. Trimming removed 6 bases from V and 5 bases from J, with 19 bases in between. DNA for the CDR3: TGCAGTGCCCGCTCTCTTCAGTGGAAGGAGACCCAGTACTTC. Residues: CSARSLQWKETQYF.

CDR3 nucleotides: TGTGCCAGTAGTACCTCCCCGGGAAGAGGGACACAGCCCCAGCATTTT. Its protein is CASSTSPGRGTQPQHF. This chain links TRBV19 with TRBJ1-5; a weak D match, TRBD1 (6 bases). Trimming shortened V by 4 bases and J by 7 bases, and 20 bases separated the two germline ends. CDR1 and CDR2 from the germline V gene are LNHDA and SQIVND (reference sequence). The CDR3 has 16 amino acids.

J is TRBJ2-7 and V is TRBV4-2; 13 bases match TRBD2. The CDR3 extends over 14 amino acids. Germline V gene lookup returns CDR1 LGHNA and CDR2 YNFKEQ. The J segment lost 7 bases and the V segment lost 3 bases, leaving 3 bases of the junction unmatched. DNA for the CDR3: TGTGCCAGCAGCCAGGGGACTAGCGGGACTGAGCAGTACTTC. Translation gives CASSQGTSGTEQYF.

V gene TRBV20-1 combines with J gene TRBJ2-1; 10 bases fit TRBD2. The CDR3 spans 18 residues. Germline lookup yields CDR1 DFQATT and CDR2 SNEGSKA (reference sequence). J was trimmed by 7 bases and V by 3 bases; bases with no gene match: 18. Written as DNA, the CDR3 is TGCAGTGCTAGGGACCAGACTTTAGCGGGGGGCTGGAAGAATGAGCAGTTCTTC. This gives the protein CSARDQTLAGGWKNEQFF.

The rearrangement uses TRBV4-1 and TRBJ1-1, with D unresolved. The CDR3 length is 15 residues. Deletions cut 0 bases from V and 2 bases from J, with 10 bases between. Germline values: CDR1 MGHRA, CDR2 YSYEKL. This CDR3 reads CASSQEKVPNTEAFF. DNA for the CDR3: TGCGCCAGCAGCCAAGAGAAGGTACCAAACACTGAAGCTTTCTTT.